Described below is a single T cell receptor beta chain sequence and its context. V lost 5 bases and J lost 2; bases outside the gene matches: 6. The CDR3 is made up of 16 amino acids. Germline CDR1 and CDR2: SGHNT and YENEEA. This sample is drawn from a study of blood T cell repertoires in COVID-19. For the study at large: Researchers got acute and convalescent COVID-19 samples from the United States, Italy and Spain.

The protocol was immunoSEQ multiplex PCR, while the TCRdb copy is restricted to in-frame clones and leaves out a portion. In the table there are 400,000 or so clones, around 90% of which are singletons. The sample was PBMCs or T cells enriched from blood (not recorded which). The chain has TRBV11-3 and TRBJ2-3; TRBD1 agrees at 11 bases. The sequence was collected from a woman in her 40s with acute COVID-19. CDR3 region: CASSQGQGAYTDTQYF. CDR3 coding DNA: TGTGCCAGCAGCCAAGGACAGGGGGCGTACACAGATACGCAGTATTTT. The whole variable domain, remainder taken from reference TRBV11-3 and TRBJ2-3, is EAGVVQSPRYKIIEKKQPVAFWCNPISGHNTLYWYLQNLGQGPELLIRYENEEAVDDSQLPKDRFSAERLKGVDSTLKIQPAELGDSAVYLCASSQGQGAYTDTQYFGPGTRLTVL.